A selection of T cell receptor beta chains follows, all from one sample in a study of blood T cell repertoires in COVID-19. This table comes from immunoSEQ multiplex PCR, and its TCRdb copy is limited to in-frame clones, with some not included. The sample consists of some 450,000 clones, approximately 90% of them appearing once. Sequenced material: peripheral blood. The origin of the receptors is a man aged 18-30 years with COVID-19, enrolled during active disease. CDR3s include the opening cysteine and the closing phenylalanine or tryptophan. The D gene is left open where the match is weak. Not all rows give a size; the values are once, few, many and, for expanded clones, a class.

clone_size: NA
j_call: TRBJ2-1
d_call: NA
v_call: TRBV27
cdr3_nt: TGTGCCAGCAGTTTGAACAGCCCCTACAATGAGCAGTTCTTC
cdr3_aa: CASSLNSPYNEQFF

clone_size: NA
j_call: TRBJ2-5
d_call: TRBD2
v_call: TRBV7-8
cdr3_nt: TGTGCCAGCAGCTTAAAAGCGGGAGCAAACCTACCAGAGACCCAGTACTTC
cdr3_aa: CASSLKAGANLPETQYF

clone_size: NA
j_call: TRBJ2-3
d_call: NA
v_call: TRBV5-1
cdr3_nt: TGCGCCAGCAGCTTGGGTAGCTTAGATACGCAGTATTTT
cdr3_aa: CASSLGSLDTQYF

clone_size: NA
j_call: TRBJ2-3
d_call: NA
v_call: TRBV19
cdr3_nt: TGTGCCAGTACCAAAAAGTTTGGAGTTGATACGCAGTATTTT
cdr3_aa: CASTKKFGVDTQYF

clone_size: NA
j_call: TRBJ1-2
d_call: NA
v_call: TRBV14
cdr3_nt: TGTGCCAGCAGCCCTGGACGGGGGTATGGCTACACCTTC
cdr3_aa: CASSPGRGYGYTF

clone_size: NA
j_call: TRBJ2-1
d_call: TRBD2
v_call: TRBV4-2
cdr3_nt: TGTGCCAGCAGCCAAGATGCAGCGGGGAGTTACAATGAGCAGTTCTTC
cdr3_aa: CASSQDAAGSYNEQFF

clone_size: NA
j_call: TRBJ1-2
d_call: NA
v_call: TRBV4-2
cdr3_nt: TGTGCCAGCAGCCAAGATGGGGCACAGGGCCGCCCCGGGGAGGGCTACACCTTC
cdr3_aa: CASSQDGAQGRPGEGYTF

clone_size: NA
j_call: TRBJ1-6
d_call: TRBD1
v_call: TRBV14
cdr3_nt: TGTGCCAGCAGCCACTTCCGGGACAGGAATTCACCCCTCCACTTT
cdr3_aa: CASSHFRDRNSPLHF

clone_size: NA
j_call: TRBJ1-5
d_call: NA
v_call: TRBV25-1
cdr3_nt: TGTGCCAGCAGTGTATATAATACAGGGAGTCGGCAGCCCCAGCATTTT
cdr3_aa: CASSVYNTGSRQPQHF

clone_size: NA
j_call: TRBJ2-7
d_call: NA
v_call: TRBV10-2
cdr3_nt: TGCGCCAGCAGTGATACGGAGTCCTACGAGCAGTACTTC
cdr3_aa: CASSDTESYEQYF

clone_size: NA
j_call: TRBJ1-5
d_call: TRBD1
v_call: TRBV5-1
cdr3_nt: TGCGCCAGCAGCTTGGGGGACAGTCCCGATCAGCCCCAGCATTTT
cdr3_aa: CASSLGDSPDQPQHF

clone_size: NA
j_call: TRBJ2-7
d_call: TRBD2
v_call: TRBV5-5
cdr3_nt: TGTGCCAGCAGCACTAGGACTAGCGGGGTTGTGCAGCAGTACTTC
cdr3_aa: CASSTRTSGVVQQYF

clone_size: NA
j_call: TRBJ2-7
d_call: TRBD2
v_call: TRBV19
cdr3_nt: TGTGCCAGTAGGCCTAGCGGGGCTTACGAGCAGTACTTC
cdr3_aa: CASRPSGAYEQYF

clone_size: NA
j_call: TRBJ2-1
d_call: TRBD2
v_call: TRBV10-1
cdr3_nt: TGCGCCAGCAGTGACAGTGACGGGGGGGCAGGTGAGCAGTTCTTC
cdr3_aa: CASSDSDGGAGEQFF

clone_size: NA
j_call: TRBJ1-1
d_call: NA
v_call: TRBV4-1
cdr3_nt: TGCGCCAGCAGCCAATACGGGACTGAAGCTTTCTTT
cdr3_aa: CASSQYGTEAFF

clone_size: NA
j_call: TRBJ2-1
d_call: TRBD1
v_call: TRBV11-1
cdr3_nt: TGTGCCAGCAGACAACCGGGACAGGGGGCCGGAGAGCAGTTCTTC
cdr3_aa: CASRQPGQGAGEQFF

clone_size: NA
j_call: TRBJ2-7
d_call: TRBD2
v_call: TRBV2
cdr3_nt: TGTGCCAGCAGTGCGGGACTAGCGGGAGGCGAGCAGTACTTC
cdr3_aa: CASSAGLAGGEQYF

clone_size: NA
j_call: TRBJ1-3
d_call: NA
v_call: TRBV5-8
cdr3_nt: TGTGCCAGCAGCCAACACTGGGGCTACTCTGGAAACACCATATATTTT
cdr3_aa: CASSQHWGYSGNTIYF

clone_size: NA
j_call: TRBJ1-2
d_call: NA
v_call: TRBV6-1
cdr3_nt: TGTGCCAGCAGTGAAAGGTTTCGGGGTCTGGACTATGGCTACACCTTC
cdr3_aa: CASSERFRGLDYGYTF

clone_size: NA
j_call: TRBJ2-7
d_call: TRBD1
v_call: TRBV5-1
cdr3_nt: TGCGCCAGCAGCTTGACAGGACAGGGGAACTACGAGCAGTACTTC
cdr3_aa: CASSLTGQGNYEQYF

clone_size: NA
j_call: TRBJ2-2
d_call: NA
v_call: TRBV29-1
cdr3_nt: TGCAGCGCGCAGGTTATAGGGGCCGGGGAGCTGTTTTTT
cdr3_aa: CSAQVIGAGELFF

clone_size: once
j_call: TRBJ1-2
d_call: NA
v_call: TRBV3-1/TRBV3-2
cdr3_nt: TGTGCCAGCAGCCGAAACAGGAATGGCTACACCTTC
cdr3_aa: CASSRNRNGYTF

clone_size: NA
j_call: TRBJ1-1
d_call: TRBD1
v_call: TRBV5-1
cdr3_nt: TGCGCCAGCAGTCCTACAGGGGAGAACACTGAAGCTTTCTTT
cdr3_aa: CASSPTGENTEAFF

clone_size: NA
j_call: TRBJ2-1
d_call: TRBD2
v_call: TRBV19
cdr3_nt: TGTGCCAGTAGTATGGGCGGGAGCTCCTACAATGAGCAGTTCTTC
cdr3_aa: CASSMGGSSYNEQFF

clone_size: NA
j_call: TRBJ1-6
d_call: TRBD1
v_call: TRBV12-5
cdr3_nt: TGTGCTAGTGGTTTGGTACGAGTCTGGGACAGTGCCTATAATTCACCCCTCCACTTT
cdr3_aa: CASGLVRVWDSAYNSPLHF

clone_size: NA
j_call: TRBJ2-7
d_call: TRBD2
v_call: TRBV5-4
cdr3_nt: TGTGCCAGCAGCTCGGGACTAGCGGCCTCCTACGAGCAGTACTTC
cdr3_aa: CASSSGLAASYEQYF

clone_size: once
j_call: TRBJ1-4
d_call: NA
v_call: TRBV3-1/TRBV3-2
cdr3_nt: TGTGCCAGCAGCCAACAACAGACGGAAAAACTGTTTTTT
cdr3_aa: CASSQQQTEKLFF

clone_size: NA
j_call: TRBJ2-6
d_call: TRBD1
v_call: TRBV3-1/TRBV3-2
cdr3_nt: TGTGCCAGCAGCCATGGACAGGGGGGTTATCAATCCGGGGCCAACGTCCTGACTTTC
cdr3_aa: CASSHGQGGYQSGANVLTF

clone_size: NA
j_call: TRBJ1-5
d_call: NA
v_call: TRBV7-6
cdr3_nt: TGTGCCAGCAGCTTAGGTCACGGGAATCAGCCCCAGCATTTT
cdr3_aa: CASSLGHGNQPQHF

clone_size: NA
j_call: TRBJ1-4
d_call: NA
v_call: TRBV21-1
cdr3_nt: TGTGCCAGCAGCCCTATAACAGGGAATAATGAAAAACTGTTTTTT
cdr3_aa: CASSPITGNNEKLFF

clone_size: NA
j_call: TRBJ2-4
d_call: NA
v_call: TRBV30
cdr3_nt: TGTGCCTGGAGTAAATACGGGGAGGACTTCACCCAGTACTTC
cdr3_aa: CAWSKYGEDFTQYF

clone_size: NA
j_call: TRBJ2-5
d_call: TRBD2
v_call: TRBV10-1
cdr3_nt: TGCGCCAGCAGTGAAGGGACTAAAGAGACCCAGTACTTC
cdr3_aa: CASSEGTKETQYF

clone_size: NA
j_call: TRBJ1-6
d_call: NA
v_call: TRBV3-1/TRBV3-2
cdr3_nt: TGTGCCAGCAGTCAAAGGCAGGATAATTCACCCCTCCACTTT
cdr3_aa: CASSQRQDNSPLHF

clone_size: NA
j_call: TRBJ2-7
d_call: NA
v_call: TRBV28
cdr3_nt: TGTGCCAGCAGGGGCCCTCTAGCTTGGGTTGAGGGCAACTACGAGCAGTACTTC
cdr3_aa: CASRGPLAWVEGNYEQYF

clone_size: NA
j_call: TRBJ2-1
d_call: NA
v_call: TRBV24-1
cdr3_nt: TGTGCCACCAGTGATTTAGCAGGGCCCTACAATGAGCAGTTCTTC
cdr3_aa: CATSDLAGPYNEQFF

clone_size: NA
j_call: TRBJ1-2
d_call: NA
v_call: TRBV15
cdr3_nt: TGTGCCACCAGCAGAGGGGGGACAGGCTACACCTTC
cdr3_aa: CATSRGGTGYTF

clone_size: NA
j_call: TRBJ1-5
d_call: NA
v_call: TRBV18
cdr3_nt: TGTGCCAGCTCAACAGGGTACAATCAGCCCCAGCATTTT
cdr3_aa: CASSTGYNQPQHF

clone_size: few
j_call: TRBJ1-2
d_call: TRBD1
v_call: TRBV30
cdr3_nt: TGTGCCTGGACCCAACTGGTCCACAGGGGGCACTATGGCTACACCTTC
cdr3_aa: CAWTQLVHRGHYGYTF

clone_size: once
j_call: TRBJ2-7
d_call: TRBD1
v_call: TRBV6-5
cdr3_nt: TGTGCCAGCAGTCGGGACAGGGGGTCCTACGAGCAGTACTTC
cdr3_aa: CASSRDRGSYEQYF

clone_size: NA
j_call: TRBJ1-1
d_call: TRBD1
v_call: TRBV29-1
cdr3_nt: TGCAGCGGTGCTACAGGGGCCCTCACTGAAGCTTTCTTT
cdr3_aa: CSGATGALTEAFF

clone_size: NA
j_call: TRBJ2-3
d_call: TRBD2
v_call: TRBV7-3
cdr3_nt: TGTGCCAGCAGCAAGGGACTAGCGGGGGGCACAGATACGCAGTATTTT
cdr3_aa: CASSKGLAGGTDTQYF

clone_size: few
j_call: TRBJ2-7
d_call: NA
v_call: TRBV4-2
cdr3_nt: TGTGCCAGCAGCCCAAACAGGGCTGTTAGCTCCTACGAGCAGTACTTC
cdr3_aa: CASSPNRAVSSYEQYF

clone_size: few
j_call: TRBJ2-1
d_call: NA
v_call: TRBV2
cdr3_nt: TGTGCCAGCAGCACCGGGACTCATAGGGTGAATGAGCAGTTCTTC
cdr3_aa: CASSTGTHRVNEQFF

clone_size: NA
j_call: TRBJ2-7
d_call: NA
v_call: TRBV4-1
cdr3_nt: TGCGCCAGCAGCCAAGACCCCCCGGCGGGGAGCTCCTACGAGCAGTACTTC
cdr3_aa: CASSQDPPAGSSYEQYF

clone_size: NA
j_call: TRBJ2-2
d_call: TRBD2
v_call: TRBV18
cdr3_nt: TGTGCCAGCTCACCGGGACTAGCGGGCACCGGGGAGCTGTTTTTT
cdr3_aa: CASSPGLAGTGELFF

clone_size: NA
j_call: TRBJ2-3
d_call: TRBD2
v_call: TRBV9
cdr3_nt: TGTGCCAGCAGCGTAGGGAGCCTAGCGGGAGGGGGAGATACGCAGTATTTT
cdr3_aa: CASSVGSLAGGGDTQYF

clone_size: NA
j_call: TRBJ2-3
d_call: TRBD2
v_call: TRBV5-4
cdr3_nt: TGTGCCAGCACAGCGGGAGGGGGAGATACGCAGTATTTT
cdr3_aa: CASTAGGGDTQYF

clone_size: NA
j_call: TRBJ1-1
d_call: TRBD1
v_call: TRBV19
cdr3_nt: TGTGCCAGTAAGGACAGGATGAACACTGAAGCTTTCTTT
cdr3_aa: CASKDRMNTEAFF

clone_size: NA
j_call: TRBJ1-1
d_call: NA
v_call: TRBV6-5
cdr3_nt: TGTGCCAGCATCCTCGTCCAGGGTGGCACTGAAGCTTTCTTT
cdr3_aa: CASILVQGGTEAFF

clone_size: NA
j_call: TRBJ1-2
d_call: NA
v_call: TRBV21-1
cdr3_nt: TGTGCCAGCAGCAAGAGGAAACATTTC
cdr3_aa: CASSKRKHF

clone_size: once
j_call: TRBJ1-1
d_call: TRBD1
v_call: TRBV9
cdr3_nt: TGTGCCAGCAGCGCCCTTCTAGATTCAGGGGGCGGGATAGGAGCTTTCTTT
cdr3_aa: CASSALLDSGGGIGAFF